Listed below are T cell receptor beta chains from one sample, sequenced in a study of CD8 T cells in Susac syndrome. In TCRdb, the immunoSEQ multiplex PCR reads were re-called with MiXCR into one record per CDR3 protein. The table records 160,000 or so distinct CDR3 sequences, around 96% of them present only once. The specimen was CD8+ T cells from PBMCs. All receptors come from a human donor with multiple sclerosis. Each CDR3 is given with its conserved first and last residue. A D gene is named only where the DNA matches it firmly. Clone size is not always given. Where it is, it says once, few, many or a class for expanded clones.

size	length	D	J	V	CDR3	DNA
.	16	TRBD1	TRBJ2-7	TRBV7-9	CASRSTDRGNTYEQYF	TGTGCCAGCCGCTCTACCGACAGGGGCAACACCTACGAGCAGTACTTC
.	14	TRBD1	TRBJ2-3	TRBV19	CASSTLDRADTQYF	TGTGCCAGTAGTACCTTAGACAGGGCAGATACGCAGTATTTT
.	14	.	TRBJ1-1	TRBV5-6	CASSYRTGAIEAFF	TGTGCCAGCAGCTACCGGACGGGGGCGATTGAAGCTTTCTTT
.	13	.	TRBJ1-1	TRBV20-1	CSASGPENTEAFF	TGCAGTGCTAGTGGGCCCGAGAACACTGAAGCTTTCTTT
.	12	.	TRBJ2-7	TRBV7-8	CASSLMTDEQYF	TGTGCCAGCAGCTTGATGACGGACGAGCAGTACTTC
.	16	.	TRBJ2-1	TRBV6-1	CASSEAPRRGYNEQFF	TGTGCCAGCAGTGAAGCGCCCAGGAGGGGCTACAATGAGCAGTTCTTC
.	16	.	TRBJ2-3	TRBV19	CASRDPRAVFADTQYF	TGTGCCAGCCGGGACCCAAGGGCCGTGTTCGCAGATACGCAGTATTTT
.	12	.	TRBJ2-7	TRBV7-9	CAIPEGEDEQYF	TGTGCCATCCCGGAGGGGGAGGACGAGCAGTACTTC
.	14	.	TRBJ1-5	TRBV20-1	CSARWGEVTQPQHF	TGCAGTGCTAGATGGGGGGAGGTTACCCAGCCCCAGCATTTT
.	14	.	TRBJ1-5	TRBV12-3/TRBV12-4	CASSLQGGDQPQHF	TGTGCCAGCAGTTTGCAAGGAGGGGATCAGCCCCAGCATTTT
.	13	.	TRBJ2-7	TRBV5-6	CASTVHTTGEQYF	TGTGCCAGCACCGTTCACACCACTGGGGAGCAGTACTTC
.	13	TRBD1	TRBJ2-7	TRBV19	CASNHRGGYEQYF	TGTGCCAGTAACCACAGGGGTGGGTACGAGCAGTACTTC
.	16	TRBD2	TRBJ2-1	TRBV15	CATSRDHGGGNNEQFF	TGTGCCACCAGCAGAGATCATGGCGGGGGGAACAATGAGCAGTTCTTC
once	12	.	TRBJ1-2	TRBV3-1	CASSQGFDGYTF	TGTGCCAGCAGCCAAGGTTTTGATGGCTACACCTTC
.	15	.	TRBJ2-7	TRBV5-1	CASSSGDSSSYEQYF	TGCGCCAGCAGCTCAGGGGATTCCAGCTCCTACGAGCAGTACTTC
.	15	.	TRBJ2-1	TRBV5-1	CASSLELTGIDEQFF	TGCGCCAGCAGCTTAGAACTTACAGGGATCGATGAGCAGTTCTTC
.	12	.	TRBJ1-1	TRBV28	CASSFADGLAFF	TGTGCCAGCAGTTTTGCCGACGGATTAGCTTTCTTT
.	13	TRBD2	TRBJ2-7	TRBV19	CASGVSGTSEQYF	TGTGCCAGTGGTGTTAGCGGGACCAGCGAGCAGTACTTC
.	20	.	TRBJ2-3	TRBV15	CATSRDGFEFNLGPTDTQYF	TGTGCCACCAGCAGAGATGGCTTCGAGTTCAACCTCGGGCCCACAGATACGCAGTATTTT
.	15	.	TRBJ1-2	TRBV7-6	CASSLVVGGIYGYTF	TGTGCCAGCAGCTTAGTAGTAGGGGGAATCTATGGCTACACCTTC
.	16	TRBD1	TRBJ1-1	TRBV7-9	CASSLGQGGSGTEAFF	TGTGCCAGCAGCTTGGGACAGGGTGGGTCGGGCACTGAAGCTTTCTTT
.	14	.	TRBJ2-7	TRBV7-9	CASSPPRVSHEQYF	TGTGCCAGCAGCCCCCCGAGGGTCTCCCACGAGCAGTACTTC
.	14	.	TRBJ2-3	TRBV3-1	CASSQGVGRDTQYF	TGTGCCAGCAGCCAAGGTGTAGGTCGAGATACGCAGTATTTT
.	14	.	TRBJ1-2	TRBV13	CASSLTRASNGYTF	TGTGCCAGCAGCTTAACGAGGGCGTCGAATGGCTACACCTTC
once	12	.	TRBJ1-1	TRBV20-1	CSASKSNTEAFF	TGCAGTGCTAGCAAGTCGAACACTGAAGCTTTCTTT
.	13	.	TRBJ1-1	TRBV13	CASRSNGITEAFF	TGTGCCAGCAGATCAAATGGGATCACTGAAGCTTTCTTT
.	17	TRBD2	TRBJ2-7	TRBV24-1	CATSDRPGGREDYEQYF	TGTGCCACCAGTGATAGGCCGGGAGGCAGGGAGGACTACGAGCAGTACTTC
.	15	.	TRBJ2-1	TRBV7-9	CASSLVRGSDNEQFF	TGTGCCAGCAGCTTAGTCCGGGGCTCGGACAATGAGCAGTTCTTC
few	15	.	TRBJ2-5	TRBV7-2	CASSPWPGSWETQYF	TGTGCCAGCAGCCCTTGGCCTGGGTCGTGGGAGACCCAGTACTTC
few	14	.	TRBJ2-7	TRBV7-3	CASSLDRSSYEQYF	TGTGCCAGCAGCTTAGACAGAAGCTCCTACGAGCAGTACTTC
.	16	.	TRBJ2-7	TRBV7-9	CASSPPTGTPSYEQYF	TGTGCCAGCAGCCCCCCTACCGGGACACCCTCCTACGAGCAGTACTTC
.	13	.	TRBJ1-5	TRBV2	CASGINSNQPQHF	TGTGCCAGCGGAATAAATAGCAATCAGCCCCAGCATTTT
.	14	TRBD1	TRBJ1-2	TRBV6-2/TRBV6-3	CASSHRTGHYGYTF	TGTGCCAGCAGTCATAGGACAGGGCACTATGGCTACACCTTC
.	16	.	TRBJ1-2	TRBV10-3	CAISEAGTKIEDGYTF	TGTGCCATCAGTGAGGCCGGGACAAAAATCGAGGATGGCTACACCTTC
.	15	.	TRBJ2-5	TRBV30	CAWSVQVSLRETQYF	TGTGCCTGGAGTGTACAAGTCTCTCTGCGGGAGACCCAGTACTTC
.	14	.	TRBJ2-1	TRBV18	CASSRSTAYNEQFF	TGTGCCAGCTCACGGTCGACAGCCTACAATGAGCAGTTCTTC
.	14	.	TRBJ1-1	TRBV28	CASSATGFGTEAFF	TGTGCCAGCAGCGCCACAGGGTTTGGAACTGAAGCTTTCTTT
.	11	.	TRBJ1-2	TRBV20-1	CSARSHYGYTF	TGCAGTGCTAGATCCCACTATGGCTACACCTTC